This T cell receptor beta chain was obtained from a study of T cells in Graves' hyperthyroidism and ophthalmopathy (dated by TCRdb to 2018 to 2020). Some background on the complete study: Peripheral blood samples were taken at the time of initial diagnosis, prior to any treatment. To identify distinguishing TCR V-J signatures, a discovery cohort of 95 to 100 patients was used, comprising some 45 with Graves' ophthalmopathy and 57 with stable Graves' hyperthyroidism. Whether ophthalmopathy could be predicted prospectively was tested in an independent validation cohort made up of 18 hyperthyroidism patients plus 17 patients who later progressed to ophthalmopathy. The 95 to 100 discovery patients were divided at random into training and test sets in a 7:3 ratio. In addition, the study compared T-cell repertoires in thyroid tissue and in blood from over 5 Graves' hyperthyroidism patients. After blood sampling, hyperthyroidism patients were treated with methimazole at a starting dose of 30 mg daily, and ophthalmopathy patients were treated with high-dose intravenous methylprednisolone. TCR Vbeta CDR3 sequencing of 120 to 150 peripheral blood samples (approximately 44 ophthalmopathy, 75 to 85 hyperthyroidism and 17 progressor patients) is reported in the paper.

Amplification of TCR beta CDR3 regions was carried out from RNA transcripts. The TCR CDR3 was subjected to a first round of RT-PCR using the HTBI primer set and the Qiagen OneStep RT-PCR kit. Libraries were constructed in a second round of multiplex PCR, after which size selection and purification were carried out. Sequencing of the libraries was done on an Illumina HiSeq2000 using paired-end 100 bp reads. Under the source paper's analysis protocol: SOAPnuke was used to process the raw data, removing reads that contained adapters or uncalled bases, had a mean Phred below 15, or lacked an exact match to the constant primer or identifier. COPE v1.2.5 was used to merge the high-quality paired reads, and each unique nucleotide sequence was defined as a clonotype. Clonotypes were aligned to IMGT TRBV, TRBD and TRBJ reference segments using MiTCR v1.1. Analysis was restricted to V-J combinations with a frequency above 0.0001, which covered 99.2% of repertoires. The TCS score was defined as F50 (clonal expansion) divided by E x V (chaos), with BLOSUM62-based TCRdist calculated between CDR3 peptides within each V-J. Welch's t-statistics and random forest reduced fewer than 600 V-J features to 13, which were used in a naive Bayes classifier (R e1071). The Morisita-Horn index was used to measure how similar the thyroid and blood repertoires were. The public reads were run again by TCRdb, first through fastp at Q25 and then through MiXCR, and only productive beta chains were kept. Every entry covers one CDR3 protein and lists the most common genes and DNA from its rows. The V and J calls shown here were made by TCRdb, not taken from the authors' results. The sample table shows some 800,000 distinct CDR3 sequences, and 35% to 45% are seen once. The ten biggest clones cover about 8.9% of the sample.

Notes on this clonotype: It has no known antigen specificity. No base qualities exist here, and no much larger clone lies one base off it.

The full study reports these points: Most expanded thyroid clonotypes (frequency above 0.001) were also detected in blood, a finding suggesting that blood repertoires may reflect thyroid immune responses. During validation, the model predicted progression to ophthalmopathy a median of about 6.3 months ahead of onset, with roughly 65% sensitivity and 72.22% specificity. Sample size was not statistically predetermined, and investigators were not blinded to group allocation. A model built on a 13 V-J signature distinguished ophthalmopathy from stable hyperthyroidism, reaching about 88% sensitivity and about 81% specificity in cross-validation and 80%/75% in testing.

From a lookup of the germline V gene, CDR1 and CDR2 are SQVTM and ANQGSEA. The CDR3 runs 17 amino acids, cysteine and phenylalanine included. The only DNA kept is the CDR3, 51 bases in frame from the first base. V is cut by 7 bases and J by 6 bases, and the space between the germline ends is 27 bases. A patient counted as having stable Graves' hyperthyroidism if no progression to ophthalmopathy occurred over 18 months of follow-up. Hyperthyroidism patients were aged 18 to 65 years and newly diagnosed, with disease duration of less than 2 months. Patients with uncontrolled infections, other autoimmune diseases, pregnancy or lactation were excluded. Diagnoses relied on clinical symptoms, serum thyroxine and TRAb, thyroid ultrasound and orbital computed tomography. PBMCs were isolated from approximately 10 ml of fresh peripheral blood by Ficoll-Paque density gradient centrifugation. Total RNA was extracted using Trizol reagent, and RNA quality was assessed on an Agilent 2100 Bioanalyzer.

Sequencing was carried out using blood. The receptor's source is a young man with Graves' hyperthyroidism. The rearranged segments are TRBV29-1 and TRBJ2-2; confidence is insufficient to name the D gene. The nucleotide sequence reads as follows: TGCAGCGCCCCCTCGGCCAGCAGCGTAGGCAGCGCCGGGGAGCTGTTTTTT. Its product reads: CSAPSASSVGSAGELFF.